These 26 T cell receptor beta chains were sequenced from one sample in a study of resident and recirculating memory T cells in vitiligo. The protocol was immunoSEQ multiplex PCR, while the TCRdb copy is restricted to in-frame clones and leaves out a portion. This table holds around 78,000 clones, 92% found once. Sequencing was carried out using blood. The receptors derive from a male donor with vitiligo.

The V and J genes are TRBV9 and TRBJ2-7, with 11 bases aligning to TRBD2. V gave up 3 bases and J gave up 7 bases; unmatched junction bases: 12. Germline assignment: CDR1 SGDLS and CDR2 YYNGEE. The CDR3 has 16 amino acids. The DNA of the CDR3 is TGTGCCAGCAGCGCGACCGGGACTAGCGGACCTTTGGAGCAGTACTTC. It encodes CASSATGTSGPLEQYF.

CDR3 residues: CAWSDQGFHEQYF. CDR3 bases: TGTGCCTGGAGTGATCAGGGATTTCACGAGCAGTACTTC. The rearrangement links TRBV30 to TRBJ2-7; weak D call: TRBD1 (5 bases). Trimming cost V 1 base and J 5 bases, with 12 bases left between them. The CDR3 has 13 residues. In germline, CDR1 is GTSNPN, CDR2 SVGIG (reference sequence).

Of note for this clone: Other DNA sequences in the sample encode the same CDR3. This chain joins TRBV4-2 and TRBJ2-1; possible D gene TRBD2, 6 bases. CDR1 is LGHNA and CDR2 is YNFKEQ in the germline V gene. The ends were cut back, 3 bases at V and 3 bases at J, with 12 bases in the middle. The CDR3 sequence is 15 residues long. CDR3 coding DNA: TGTGCCAGCAGCCAGGATGGGACTCGCTACAATGAGCAGTTCTTC. This codes for CASSQDGTRYNEQFF.

The chain combines TRBV6-5 with TRBJ1-2, with D perhaps matching TRBD1 (6 bases). The V end lost 5 bases, the J end lost 4 bases, and 11 bases lay between the germline ends. Germline assignment: CDR1 MNHEY and CDR2 SVGAGI. The CDR3 contains 13 residues. CDR3 bases: TGTGCCAGCAGTCTGACAGGCTTCTATGGCTACACCTTC. Protein sequence: CASSLTGFYGYTF.

This sequence joins TRBV7-9 and TRBJ2-1; D remains unclear. Per germline, CDR1 SEHNR and CDR2 FQNEAQ (reference sequence). The germline V and J ends were trimmed by 5 bases and 15 bases, with 20 bases remaining between them. This CDR3 has 13 amino acids. CDR3 nucleotide sequence: TGTGCCAGCAGCGCCCCATTACAGCCACCTTTGTTCTTC. Protein: CASSAPLQPPLFF.

The rearrangement joins TRBV27 to TRBJ1-1; weak D call: TRBD1 (5 bases). The CDR3 runs 15 residues. The germline CDR1 and CDR2 sequences are MNHEY and SMNVEV (reference sequence). Trimming removed 4 bases from V and 6 bases from J, with 18 bases in between. Here the CDR3 DNA reads TGTGCCAGCAGTTCACACCCCCCGGACATTTCTGAAGCTTTCTTT. It translates to CASSSHPPDISEAFF.

The chain carries TRBV4-1 and TRBJ2-2; 11 nucleotides match TRBD1. Germline V gene data show CDR1 as MGHRA and CDR2 as YSYEKL. The CDR3 contains 16 residues. After removal of 7 bases from V and 3 bases from J, the junction contained 7 bases not matched to a gene. CDR3 region: CASTSPGQGDTGELFF. For the CDR3, the DNA is TGCGCCAGCACCTCACCGGGACAGGGGGACACCGGGGAGCTGTTTTTT.

CDR3 sequence (DNA): TGCGCCAGCAGCCTCCGACCCGCGACAGGGGTGAACACTGAAGCTTTCTTT. It yields the protein CASSLRPATGVNTEAFF. This chain connects TRBV4-1 to TRBJ1-1, with TRBD1 matching over 8 bases. Germline V gene sequence: CDR1 MGHRA, CDR2 YSYEKL. With 4 bases clipped from V and 0 bases from J, the junction kept 10 bases outside the gene matches. This CDR3 has 17 residues.

The chain links TRBV27 to TRBJ2-1; a possible D gene is TRBD1 (5 bases). The germline gives CDR1 MNHEY, CDR2 SMNVEV (reference sequence). This CDR3 has 15 amino acids. The V end lost 5 bases, the J end lost 4 bases, and 15 bases lay between the germline ends. The CDR3 nucleotides read TGTGCCAGCAGTCCTGGACACCGATTTTACAATGAGCAGTTCTTC. Amino acid sequence: CASSPGHRFYNEQFF.

The genes are TRBV6-1 and TRBJ1-2; TRBD1 aligns across 7 bases. CDR3 length: 13 residues. The J segment lost 8 bases and the V segment lost 6 bases, leaving 9 bases of the junction unmatched. Germline assignment: CDR1 MNHNS and CDR2 SASEGT. CDR3 residues: CASSPDRVAGYTF. The CDR3 DNA sequence: TGTGCCAGCAGCCCCGACAGGGTGGCCGGCTACACCTTC.

The rearrangement links TRBV6-5 to TRBJ1-2; D is unclear. The CDR3 extends over 13 amino acids. The germline V gene encodes CDR1 MNHEY and CDR2 SVGAGI. V lost 3 bases and J 4 bases, leaving 9 bases between the germline ends. This CDR3 reads CASSYRDGYGYTF. In DNA form, the CDR3 reads TGTGCCAGCAGTTATCGAGATGGCTATGGCTACACCTTC.

In its sample, this clone was seen once. Here the CDR3 reads CASRVASWGRGTEAFF. CDR3 in DNA: TGTGCCAGCAGGGTGGCGTCGTGGGGCAGGGGAACTGAAGCTTTCTTT. The chain links TRBV27 to TRBJ1-1, with D maybe TRBD1 (6 bases). CDR1 and CDR2 (germline): MNHEY, SMNVEV (reference sequence). The CDR3 is made up of 16 amino acids. Trimming took 6 bases from V and 5 from J, leaving 22 bases between them.

This chain connects TRBV5-1 to TRBJ2-5; tentative D call: TRBD2 (6 bases). CDR1 and CDR2 (germline): SGHRS, YFSETQ. The V gene lost 2 bases and the J gene lost 4 bases, with 18 bases spanning the gap. The CDR3 covers 16 residues. The CDR3 coding sequence is TGCGCCAGCAGCTTCCCTGCAACCGGGAGATTAGAGACCCAGTACTTC. Encoded protein: CASSFPATGRLETQYF.

This clone was observed a single time. Written as DNA, the CDR3 is TGTGCCAGCAGCTCTGGCGGGACGAACACCGGGGAGCTGTTTTTT. It encodes CASSSGGTNTGELFF. The chain has TRBV11-3 and TRBJ2-2, with D possibly matching TRBD2 (6 bases). The germline CDR1 and CDR2 sequences are SGHNT and YENEEA. Trimming shortened V by 4 bases and J by 0 bases, and 9 bases separated the two germline ends. The CDR3 is 15 amino acids.

This clone was observed a single time. The chain joins TRBV18 to TRBJ2-7, with 7 bases identical to TRBD1. Germline lookup yields CDR1 KGHSH and CDR2 LQKENI. Germline trimming cut 5 bases from V and 2 bases from J; bases unmatched to any gene: 6. The CDR3 loop spans 14 amino acids. The CDR3 reads CASSEGDRTYEQYF. As DNA, the CDR3 is TGTGCCAGCTCAGAAGGGGACAGAACCTACGAGCAGTACTTC. The complete variable domain, with remaining parts taken from reference TRBV18 and TRBJ2-7, reads NAGVMQNPRHLVRRRGQEARLRCSPMKGHSHVYWYRQLPEEGLKFMVYLQKENIIDESGMPKERFSAEFPKEGPSILRIQQVVRGDSAAYFCASSEGDRTYEQYFGPGTRLTVT.

This chain uses TRBV28 with TRBJ2-2; the match to TRBD2 covers 14 bases. V lost 6 bases to trimming and J lost 4 bases; unmatched junction nucleotides: 7. The germline CDR1 and CDR2 sequences are MDHEN and SYDVKM. The length of the CDR3 is 17 residues. CDR3 in amino acids: CASSLGLAGVSTGELFF. The DNA of the CDR3 is TGTGCCAGCAGCCTGGGACTAGCGGGAGTTAGCACCGGGGAGCTGTTTTTT.

V is TRBV6-1 and J is TRBJ2-7, with TRBD1 matching 9 bases. Germline-derived CDR1 and CDR2 are MNHNS and SASEGT. V lost 2 bases and J lost 3; bases outside the gene matches: 11. The CDR3 runs 17 residues. For the CDR3, the DNA is TGTGCCAGCAGTGAAAAGGGGGACAGGGTTGACGACTACGAGCAGTACTTC. This sequence encodes CASSEKGDRVDDYEQYF.

The J gene is TRBJ1-1, the V gene TRBV18; TRBD1 agrees at 8 bases. The CDR3 runs to 15 residues. Trimming took 3 bases from V and 4 from J; bases not matched to a gene: 7. Germline V gene lookup returns CDR1 KGHSH and CDR2 LQKENI. This chain's CDR3 is CASSPRGPSVTEAFF. The CDR3 region has the DNA TGTGCCAGCTCACCCAGGGGGCCCTCGGTCACTGAAGCTTTCTTT.

The chain recombines TRBV5-6 with TRBJ2-2; TRBD2 agrees at 8 bases. CDR3 length: 15 residues. The ends lost 4 bases at V and 4 bases at J; junction bases unmatched: 6. Germline loops: CDR1 SGHDT, CDR2 YYEEEE. CDR3 nucleotide sequence: TGTGCCAGCAGCGGGGGACTAGTTAGCACCGGGGAGCTGTTTTTT. This encodes CASSGGLVSTGELFF.

The chain carries TRBV4-1 and TRBJ1-2; D ambiguous. Germline loops: CDR1 MGHRA, CDR2 YSYEKL. This CDR3 region has 13 residues. Trimming took off 6 bases at V and 6 bases at J, with 14 bases between the two ends. Written as DNA, the CDR3 is TGCGCCAGCAGGCCTACTACTGAGGATGGCTACACCTTC. Translated: CASRPTTEDGYTF.

This clone was found once. V gene TRBV28 combines with J gene TRBJ2-2; TRBD2 matches at 9 bases. The CDR3 length is 15 residues. V was clipped by 7 bases and J by 4 bases; unmatched bases: 7. Per germline, CDR1 MDHEN and CDR2 SYDVKM. CDR3 loop: CASTPARGGTGELFF. CDR3 bases: TGTGCCAGCACCCCCGCGCGGGGGGGCACCGGGGAGCTGTTTTTT.

The chain carries TRBV9 and TRBJ2-1; 8 nucleotides align to TRBD2. V lost 4 bases and J lost 5; bases outside the gene matches: 5. Germline lookup yields CDR1 SGDLS and CDR2 YYNGEE. This CDR3 has 14 amino acids. The CDR3 spells CASSSPSGHNEQFF. CDR3 coding DNA: TGTGCCAGCAGCTCACCTAGCGGGCACAATGAGCAGTTCTTC.

The CDR3 is CASSRERWRLANPYEQYF. The DNA for the CDR3 is TGTGCCAGCAGCCGAGAACGGTGGAGACTAGCCAACCCATACGAGCAGTACTTC. The V call is TRBV7-6, the J call TRBJ2-7; 7 nucleotides align to TRBD2. This CDR3 contains 18 residues. Germline CDR1 reads SGHVS; CDR2 reads FNYEAQ. Trimming cost V 5 bases and J 4 bases; bases outside gene matches: 20. The full variable domain, in which reference TRBV7-6 and TRBJ2-7 provide the parts outside the CDR3, is GAGVSQSPRYKVTKRGQDVALRCDPISGHVSLYWYRQALGQGPEFLTYFNYEAQQDKSGLPNDRFSAERPEGSISTLTIQRTEQRDSAMYRCASSRERWRLANPYEQYFGPGTRLTVT.

Note on this clone: The same CDR3 also results from other DNA sequences found in this sample. V usage is TRBV6-5 and J usage is TRBJ2-4; weak D call: TRBD2 (5 bases). Germline assignment: CDR1 MNHEY and CDR2 SVGAGI. V shed 11 bases and J shed 9 bases, with 26 bases lying between them. This CDR3 has 15 amino acids. CDR3 sequence: CAPRRRTPSFRIQYF. CDR3 nucleotides: TGTGCCCCGAGAAGGAGGACTCCCTCCTTTCGCATTCAGTACTTC.

The chain joins TRBV28 to TRBJ2-1; D remains ambiguous. Trimming stripped 8 bases from V and 5 bases from J, with 16 bases between. The CDR3 contains 14 residues. The germline V gene encodes CDR1 MDHEN and CDR2 SYDVKM. CDR3 in DNA: TGTGCCAGCTCAACCTACAGTGGTAACAATGAGCAGTTCTTC. Amino acids: CASSTYSGNNEQFF.

This clone was observed once. This chain links TRBV29-1 with TRBJ2-5; the D is unclear. V lost 0 bases to trimming and J lost 1 base, with 12 bases between them. The CDR3 is made up of 15 amino acids. The germline V gene has CDR1 SQVTM and CDR2 ANQGSEA. CDR3 amino acids: CSVEDRLKGQETQYF. The CDR3 DNA reads TGCAGCGTTGAAGACAGGTTAAAAGGCCAAGAGACCCAGTACTTC.